A single sample gave rise to the 28 T cell receptor beta chains below, sequenced in a study of T-cell reconstitution after alpha-beta-depleted transplantation in children. A TCRbeta library incorporating unique molecular identifiers was prepared. MiXCR, run by TCRdb on the PCR reads, gives a single entry per CDR3 protein. The sample consists of fewer than 550,000 distinct CDR3 sequences, roughly an eighth of them appearing once. The sample here was PBMCs, mostly from graft donor cells, taken 180 days after TCRalphabeta/CD19-depleted stem cell transplant. These receptors were taken from a female patient between 2 and 15 years old who had a stem cell transplant for aplastic anemia, so the T cells may come from the graft donor.

The chain joins TRBV28 to TRBJ2-1, with D uncertain. CDR3 length equals 12 residues. Germline CDR1 reads MDHEN; CDR2 reads SYDVKM. Between the trimmed V and J ends, which lost 3 bases and 8 bases, there was a span of 8 bases. The DNA of the CDR3 is TGTGCCAGCAGTTTGAGGAGCCATGAGCAGTTCTTC. Translated, it gives CASSLRSHEQFF.

This clonotype was observed a handful of times. The chain is built from TRBV4-3 and TRBJ2-1; D may match TRBD1 or TRBD2 (5 bases each). Germline-derived CDR1 and CDR2 are LGHNA and YSLEER. This CDR3 contains 17 residues. V lost 4 bases, J lost 0 bases, and 16 bases lay in between. The CDR3 DNA reads as TGCGCCAGCAGCCGAATATGGGGGTTAAGCTCCTACAATGAGCAGTTCTTC. This translates into CASSRIWGLSSYNEQFF.

V and J are TRBV5-1 and TRBJ1-2, with D perhaps matching TRBD1 (5 bases). Germline V lookup: CDR1 SGHRS, CDR2 YFSETQ. Trimming left V 0 bases short and J 5 bases short, with 17 bases between. The CDR3 length is 16 residues. The CDR3 spells CASSLGRQDNSYGYTF. CDR3 DNA: TGCGCCAGCAGCTTGGGTCGCCAGGACAATTCTTATGGCTACACCTTC.

This sequence joins TRBV10-3 and TRBJ1-5; D not certain. The CDR3 runs 12 residues. Trimming took 3 bases from V and 6 from J, leaving 6 bases between them. Germline CDR1 is ENHRY and CDR2 is SYGVKD. The CDR3 region has the DNA TGTGCCATCAGTGACGGCGGTCAGCCCCAGCATTTT. Protein sequence: CAISDGGQPQHF.

J is TRBJ2-2 and V is TRBV4-2; D is unclear. The germline gives CDR1 LGHNA, CDR2 YNFKEQ. The ends were cut back, 1 base at V and 6 bases at J, with 18 bases in the middle. The CDR3 spans 17 residues. The CDR3 nucleotides are TGTGCCAGCAGCCAAGTACGGCCACGCTATTTAGCCGGGGAGCTGTTTTTT. Protein: CASSQVRPRYLAGELFF.

The rearrangement links TRBV6-5 to TRBJ2-2; D is undetermined. The CDR3 is made up of 14 amino acids. The germline CDR1 and CDR2 sequences are MNHEY and SVGAGI. The germline V and J ends were trimmed by 1 base and 1 base, with 4 bases remaining between them. DNA for the CDR3: TGTGCCAGCAGTTACTGGGGGAACACCGGGGAGCTGTTTTTT. It encodes CASSYWGNTGELFF.

The chain joins TRBV7-2 to TRBJ2-7; 8 positions match TRBD1. The CDR3 extends over 16 amino acids. From germline, CDR1 is SGHTA and CDR2 FQGNSA. With 5 bases clipped from V and 2 bases from J, the junction kept 11 bases outside the gene matches. CDR3 loop: CASSQGAQSFPYEQYV. The CDR3 DNA reads TGTGCCAGCAGCCAGGGGGCGCAGAGCTTTCCCTACGAGCAGTACGTC.

This clonotype came up a few times. The rearrangement links TRBV7-8 to TRBJ1-1; TRBD1 aligns across 7 bases. The CDR3 runs 12 residues. Per germline, CDR1 SGHVS and CDR2 FQNEAQ. Trimming took 4 bases from V and 10 from J; bases not matched to a gene: 6. CDR3 coding DNA: TGTGCCAGCAGCTCAGACAGGGAGGTAGCTTTCTTT. This translates into CASSSDREVAFF. The variable domain in full, completed from reference TRBV7-8 and TRBJ1-1, reads GAGVSQSPRYKVAKRGQDVALRCDPISGHVSLFWYQQALGQGPEFLTYFQNEAQLDKSGLPSDRFFAERPEGSVSTLKIQRTQQEDSAVYLCASSSDREVAFFGQGTRLTVV.

This clonotype was seen more than once but under ten times. The rearrangement joins TRBV27 to TRBJ1-6; 9 bases fit TRBD1. Germline V gives CDR1 MNHEY, CDR2 SMNVEV (reference sequence). CDR3 length equals 19 residues. V lost 2 bases to trimming and J lost 9 bases; unmatched junction nucleotides: 17. DNA of the CDR3: TGTGCCAGCAGTTTAATCCCCACCTCCGGGACAGGGCTTGGTTCACCCCTCCACTTT. Translating gives CASSLIPTSGTGLGSPLHF.

This clonotype has a count of ten or more. This chain joins TRBV29-1 and TRBJ2-1; D ambiguous. Trimming removed 2 bases from V and 7 bases from J, with 12 bases in between. The germline gives CDR1 SQVTM, CDR2 ANQGSEA. This CDR3 is built from 13 residues. CDR3 residues: CSVEPVWDNEQFF. The CDR3 coding sequence is TGCAGCGTTGAACCCGTCTGGGATAATGAGCAGTTCTTC.

This chain joins TRBV12-5 and TRBJ2-2; 7 nucleotides match TRBD2. The V gene end was trimmed by 3 bases and the J gene end by 0 bases; junction bases not matched to a gene: 4. The germline V gene encodes CDR1 LGHNT and CDR2 FRNRAP. This CDR3 comprises 16 residues. The CDR3 nucleotides are TGTGCTAGTGGTTTCGCTAGCGGAACGAACACCGGGGAGCTGTTTTTT. It codes for CASGFASGTNTGELFF.

Of note for this clonotype: Relative to the germline gene, one junction end is altered; a read error may explain this. The chain uses TRBV7-9 and TRBJ1-4, with D possibly being TRBD1 (5 bases). This CDR3 has 13 amino acids. CDR1 and CDR2 from the germline V gene are SEHNR and FQNEAQ (reference sequence). Here the CDR3 DNA reads TGTGCCAGCAGCTCCCCGAGCAGGGATTTTACCCGATTT. Residues: CASSSPSRDFTRF.

A few counts support this clonotype. The chain couples TRBV20-1 to TRBJ2-7; 11 positions match TRBD2. V lost 5 bases, J lost 0 bases, and 3 bases stayed unmatched. The CDR3 contains 14 residues. Germline lookup yields CDR1 DFQATT and CDR2 SNEGSKA (reference sequence). CDR3 protein: CSALTSGTSYEQYF. The CDR3 DNA reads TGCAGTGCTTTGACTAGCGGGACCTCCTACGAGCAGTACTTC.

A few counts support this clonotype. This clone may be a read error of a much larger clone one base away. This chain links TRBV27 with TRBJ2-3, with D possibly matching TRBD1 (6 bases). The germline gives CDR1 MNHEY, CDR2 SMNVEV (reference sequence). Trimming left V 3 bases short and J 2 bases short, with 9 bases between. The length of the CDR3 is 14 residues. CDR3 coding DNA: TGTGCCAGCAGTTTCGGACAGACCACAGATACGCAGTATTTT. This sequence encodes CASSFGQTTDTQYF.

The chain is built from TRBV2 and TRBJ2-4, with TRBD2 as a possible D gene (6 bases). Germline CDR1 is SNHLY and CDR2 is FYNNEI. V was pared by 4 bases and J by 6 bases, with 19 bases between. CDR3 length: 16 amino acids. The CDR3 sequence: CASSARWGVDSNIQYF. CDR3 in DNA: TGTGCCAGCAGTGCCAGATGGGGGGTCGATTCAAACATTCAGTACTTC.

About this clonotype: With a much larger clone just one base away, this may be a read error. In DNA form, the CDR3 reads TGCAGCGTTGACTTCTCGGACCGGGTTGTTTACAATGAGCAGTTCTTC. Protein product: CSVDFSDRVVYNEQFF. This sequence joins TRBV29-1 and TRBJ2-1; no clear D gene. The CDR3 is 16 amino acids. Germline CDR1 and CDR2: SQVTM and ANQGSEA. The V end was cut by 3 bases, the J end by 4 bases, with 19 bases between.

This clonotype has only a few counts. The chain carries TRBV4-2 and TRBJ2-5, with 7 bases matching TRBD1. Germline CDR1 is LGHNA and CDR2 is YNFKEQ. The trim removed 0 bases at V and 2 bases at J, leaving 6 bases unmatched. This CDR3 region has 16 residues. CDR3 in amino acids: CASSQDRDSGQETQYF. The CDR3 coding sequence is TGTGCCAGCAGCCAAGACCGGGACAGTGGACAAGAGACCCAGTACTTC.

The genes are TRBV18 and TRBJ1-5; D is ambiguous. The CDR3 covers 12 residues. With 3 bases removed from V and 5 bases from J, the gap between germline ends came to 5 bases. Germline lookup yields CDR1 KGHSH and CDR2 LQKENI. The CDR3 sequence is CASSPGDQPQHF. CDR3 coding DNA: TGTGCCAGCTCACCCGGGGATCAGCCCCAGCATTTT.

In this sample, this clonotype turned up many times. The chain joins TRBV12-3 or TRBV12-4 to TRBJ2-7, with TRBD2 matching 11 bases. The CDR3 is made up of 14 amino acids. Trimming removed 6 bases from V and 3 bases from J; junction bases left unmatched: 4. The chain's CDR3 is CASSATSGIYEQYF. The CDR3, as DNA: TGTGCCAGCAGCGCGACTAGCGGGATCTACGAGCAGTACTTC.

This clonotype appeared a few times. V is TRBV6-2 or TRBV6-3 and J is TRBJ2-7, with unresolved D. V was cut by 2 bases and J by 1 base, with 9 bases left in between. CDR3 length: 14 amino acids. Germline CDR1 and CDR2: MNHEY and SVGEGT. The CDR3 sequence is CASSYGWGSYEQYF. CDR3 bases: TGTGCCAGCAGTTACGGTTGGGGATCCTACGAGCAGTACTTC.

This clonotype came up many times. The chain is built from TRBV5-1 and TRBJ2-7; D remains unclear. The germline V gene encodes CDR1 SGHRS and CDR2 YFSETQ. This CDR3 has 14 amino acids. V lost 4 bases and J 7 bases, leaving 18 bases between the germline ends. Here the CDR3 reads CASSIGIHVGEQYF. CDR3 DNA: TGCGCCAGCAGCATTGGGATCCATGTGGGGGAGCAGTACTTC.

In this sample, this clonotype turned up a few times. This chain links TRBV3-1 with TRBJ2-1; 10 nucleotides align to TRBD1. J lost 6 bases, V lost 5 bases, and 4 bases had no gene match. CDR1 LGHDT and CDR2 YNNKEL come from the germline V gene (reference sequence). The CDR3 extends over 14 amino acids. The CDR3 nucleotides read TGTGCCAGCAGCAACCGGGACAGGGGCAATGAGCAGTTCTTC. This codes for CASSNRDRGNEQFF.

The chain recombines TRBV13 with TRBJ1-1; D may be TRBD1 (5 bases). The CDR3 consists of 15 residues. V was pared by 0 bases and J by 0 bases, with 8 bases between. The germline V gene encodes CDR1 PRHDT and CDR2 FYEKMQ (reference sequence). CDR3 amino acids: CASSLGRGMNTEAFF. The DNA for the CDR3 is TGTGCCAGCAGCTTAGGAAGGGGTATGAACACTGAAGCTTTCTTT.

J is TRBJ1-1 and V is TRBV7-2; D possibly corresponds to TRBD1 (6 bases). The CDR3 has 15 residues. Germline lookup yields CDR1 SGHTA and CDR2 FQGNSA. V was trimmed by 1 base and J by 9 bases, leaving 18 bases between them. The CDR3 here is CASSLVGSGARQAFF. DNA of the CDR3: TGTGCCAGCAGCTTAGTGGGCTCGGGGGCCCGTCAAGCTTTCTTT. Combining the CDR3 with reference TRBV7-2 and TRBJ1-1 gives the whole variable domain GAGVSQSPSNKVTEKGKDVELRCDPISGHTALYWYRQSLGQGLEFLIYFQGNSAPDKSGLPSDRFSAERTGGSVSTLTIQRTQQEDSAVYLCASSLVGSGARQAFFGQGTRLTVV.

The chain has TRBV4-3 and TRBJ2-1; D not certain. The CDR3 has 15 amino acids. Trimming cost V 8 bases and J 0 bases, with 14 bases left between them. Germline V gives CDR1 LGHNA, CDR2 YSLEER. The CDR3 DNA sequence: TGCGCCAGCGGGCCTGAGGTACTCTCCTACAATGAGCAGTTCTTC. It encodes CASGPEVLSYNEQFF.

This rearrangement joins TRBV12-3 or TRBV12-4 to TRBJ2-3; D perhaps matches TRBD2 (5 bases). The length of the CDR3 is 17 residues. Trimming took 6 bases from V and 2 from J, leaving 21 bases between them. CDR3 amino acids: CASRQPTSSVVTDTQYF. Written as DNA, the CDR3 is TGTGCCAGCAGGCAGCCCACAAGTAGCGTCGTCACAGATACGCAGTATTTT.

This clonotype was recorded a few times. The chain combines TRBV5-1 with TRBJ2-3, with TRBD2 matching 11 bases. Per the germline V gene, CDR1 is SGHRS and CDR2 is YFSETQ. The J segment lost 2 bases and the V segment lost 3 bases, leaving 5 bases of the junction unmatched. The CDR3 loop spans 16 amino acids. The chain's CDR3 is CASSWGTSGTTDTQYF. DNA of the CDR3: TGCGCCAGCAGCTGGGGGACTAGCGGAACCACAGATACGCAGTATTTT.

The J gene is TRBJ2-5, the V gene TRBV5-5, with no clear D. Germline loops: CDR1 SGHKS, CDR2 YYEKEE (reference sequence). The V gene lost 0 bases and the J gene lost 5 bases, with 8 bases spanning the gap. This CDR3 contains 13 residues. This chain's CDR3 is CASSLEPRETQYF. The CDR3, as DNA: TGTGCCAGCAGCTTGGAACCCCGGGAGACCCAGTACTTC. The full variable domain, rest sourced from reference TRBV5-5 and TRBJ2-5, is DAGVTQSPTHLIKTRGQQVTLRCSPISGHKSVSWYQQVLGQGPQFIFQYYEKEERGRGNFPDRFSARQFPNYSSELNVNALLLGDSALYLCASSLEPRETQYFGPGTRLLVL.